This section outlines one T cell receptor (beta chain) sequence together with its context. Trimming removed 2 bases from V and 12 bases from J; junction bases left unmatched: 6. This CDR3 region has 13 residues. CDR1 is SGHTA and CDR2 is FQGTGA in the germline V gene. This sample was included in a study of blood T cell repertoires in COVID-19. Generated by immunoSEQ multiplex PCR, the TCRdb table keeps only in-frame clones and is missing some. This sample yields about 280,000 clones, of which 80% to 85% are seen a single time; approximately 5% belongs to the top ten. V and J are TRBV7-3 and TRBJ2-1, with 8 bases lining up with TRBD1. The receptor's source is a man aged 40-50 years who had been exposed to COVID-19. The sample comprised PBMCs or T cells enriched from blood (not recorded which). The DNA for the CDR3 is TGTGCCAGCAGCTTACGGTCGGGACAGGCGCAGTTCTTC. Protein: CASSLRSGQAQFF.